This T cell receptor (beta chain) was observed in a study of shared clonotypes between healthy human individuals. The wider study: The plates for each donor numbered three CD4 naive, three CD4 memory, two CD8 naive and one CD8 memory. Findings of the study overall: The study sampled only blood, and tissue repertoires likely differ. Rarefaction demonstrated incomplete sorted-subset sequencing despite large depth. Among a few donors, roughly 5.4% of naive CD4 clonotypes were found in common.

The germline gives CDR1 LGHNA, CDR2 YNFKEQ. The length of the CDR3 is 15 residues. Trimming cost V 6 bases and J 2 bases; bases outside gene matches: 6. A word on this clone: What it binds is not known.

Clones were read by immunoSEQ multiplex PCR, and TCRdb kept only the in-frame ones, dropping some. The table shows about 690,000 clones, with around 90% occurring only once. The source of this sequence is a man younger than 30 in good health. Some clones in this sample may be carry-over from other donors' samples. Material for sequencing was memory CD8+ T cells from PBMCs. Indicated subset: CD45RO+ cells pooled with CCR7-negative TemRA cells. V and J are TRBV4-2 and TRBJ2-3; 9 bases match TRBD1. In nucleotides, the CDR3 is TGTGCCAGCAGGCTCCGGGACAGGGCCACAGATACGCAGTATTTT. This encodes CASRLRDRATDTQYF.